This TCR beta chain comes out of a study of cytotoxic CD8 clonotypes in ibrutinib-treated CLL (dated by TCRdb to the early 2020s). As for the study more broadly: The cohort included roughly 15 treatment-naive and roughly 10 relapsed/refractory patients; 17 to 18 were IGHV unmutated. Longitudinal samples were available for about 30% of the 86 trial participants. Cryopreserved peripheral blood mononuclear cells were obtained prior to treatment, at the time of response, and at either disease progression or sustained remission. Partial responses were observed in approximately 24 patients and complete responses in 2; after a median follow-up of roughly 62 months, remission was maintained in 14 patients and progression was observed in about twelve. All remission and progressive disease samples were collected while patients were still receiving ibrutinib. Response samples were obtained after a median of approximately twelve months of treatment, with a range of roughly 6 to 40 months. On average, each sample had roughly 230,000 productive templates and more than 75,000 productive rearrangements.

Turning to this clone: Its recognized antigen is unknown. The sample holds no much larger clone one base away, and base qualities are not on file. Other DNA sequences in the sample encode the same CDR3.

What this sample's time point label stands for: roughly 12 months on ibrutinib. For TCR beta library preparation, approximately 2 micrograms of genomic DNA were extracted from the cryopreserved PBMCs. Longitudinal blood samples from CLL patients on ibrutinib monotherapy underwent high-throughput TCR beta sequencing. Patients were enrolled in a phase 2 open-label single-center ibrutinib monotherapy trial. Results the study describes overall, beyond this receptor: At baseline, clonality was higher than in age-matched healthy donors and showed a strong correlation with circulating CD8+ T-cell counts. An increase in clonality was observed at ibrutinib response, with clonality remaining stable during sustained remission and falling back toward baseline at progression. Lymph node repertoires were not examined, and the timing of sampling was not matched between patients in sustained remission and those whose disease progressed. Public clonotypes were rare and either contracted or stayed stable during treatment, and the rise in clonality at ibrutinib response reflected the expansion of private clonotypes.

CDR3 length: 12 amino acids, cysteine to phenylalanine. Just the 36-base CDR3 DNA is kept, in frame starting at base 1. The trim is 6 bases for V and 8 bases for J, with a gap of 16 bases between the germline ends. The CDR1 and CDR2 encoded by the germline V gene are SQVTM and ANQGSEA. Each clonotype received, on average, 10x coverage in deep resolution sequencing performed on a MiSeq, where the target depth lay between 1 in 1 million and 1 in 200,000 T cells. The immunoSEQ hsTCRB Kit was used to generate the TCR beta libraries. As for the authors' bioinformatics: ImmunoSEQ Data Assistant and ImmunoSEQ Analyzer were used for data analysis, and V, D and J genes were assigned according to IMGT definitions. Clonality, with values ranging from 0 to 1, was calculated as one minus the normalized Shannon entropy of productive rearrangement frequencies. Public clonotype analysis was restricted to overrepresented clonotypes comprising at least 0.05% of each patient's repertoire. About twelve repertoires from age-matched healthy donors, obtained from immuneACCESS, served as clonality controls. Sourced from immuneACCESS, this table was stored by TCRdb with only in-frame sequences that have V and J called. A share of the clones is absent; for the studies checked, an unresolved V gene accounts for under half, and the remainder has no known explanation. V and J calls and clone size come straight from that table; D and trimming were deduced from the DNA. The sample table shows about 160,000 clones, and about four fifths are seen once. The ten largest clones represent roughly 2% of the sample.

The chain employs TRBV29-1 and TRBJ1-2; the D gene is perhaps TRBD1, on 6 matching bases. Source: PBMCs, taken after 12 months of ibrutinib treatment. The receptor's source is a human donor with chronic lymphocytic leukemia. The sequenced DNA is TGCAGCGTATCAACCGGGGGCGGGGGCTACACCTTC. Translated, this is CSVSTGGGGYTF.